What follows are 3 T cell receptor beta chains derived from one specimen sequenced in a study of tumor-infiltrating lymphocytes in localized non-small cell lung cancer. Profiling relied on immunoSEQ multiplex PCR, and the TCRdb table lists in-frame clones only, not all of them. The data show around 14,000 clones, roughly 79% seen once. Input material: lung tumor tissue. These TCRs come from a human donor with non-small cell lung cancer.

V usage is TRBV10-1 and J usage is TRBJ2-1; a weak D match, TRBD1 (6 bases). This CDR3 spans 13 amino acids. V lost 4 bases, J lost 6 bases, and 10 bases lay in between. CDR1 and CDR2 from the germline V gene are WNHNN and SYGVQD (reference sequence). The CDR3 coding sequence is TGCGCCAGCAGTGTAGGGGGATCCAATGAGCAGTTCTTC. Its protein is CASSVGGSNEQFF.

This clone occurred a few times. The chain links TRBV2 to TRBJ1-5; TRBD1 matches at 12 bases. V was clipped by 6 bases and J by 4 bases; unmatched bases: 4. The CDR3 has 15 residues. Germline CDR1 SNHLY, CDR2 FYNNEI. CDR3: CASSKGQGANQPQHF. The CDR3 DNA reads as TGTGCCAGCAGCAAGGGACAGGGGGCGAATCAGCCCCAGCATTTT.

The CDR3 bases are TGCAGCGGCCTGGTTCGGAGCGGGGTTAACACCGGGGAGCTGTTTTTT. Translated: CSGLVRSGVNTGELFF. This chain connects TRBV29-1 to TRBJ2-2; 7 nucleotides align to TRBD2. The trim removed 7 bases at V and 2 bases at J, leaving 13 bases unmatched. The CDR3 extends over 16 amino acids. Germline V gene lookup returns CDR1 SQVTM and CDR2 ANQGSEA.